The next 28 T cell receptor beta chains were all read from a single sample in a study of shared clonotypes between healthy human individuals. This table comes from immunoSEQ multiplex PCR, and its TCRdb copy is limited to in-frame clones, with some not included. The table has 650,000 to 800,000 clones, about two thirds seen once. The specimen was memory CD4+ T cells sorted from blood. Subset: CD45RA-negative fraction. These receptors were collected from a woman aged 25 to 39 in good health.

The sample holds one count of this clone. The chain employs TRBV18 and TRBJ2-6; tentatively, D is TRBD1 (6 bases). This CDR3 is built from 16 residues. Trimming stripped 5 bases from V and 0 bases from J, with 11 bases between. CDR1 and CDR2 (germline): KGHSH, LQKENI. The CDR3 is CASSNTGSSGANVLTF. Here the CDR3 DNA reads TGTGCCAGCTCAAATACAGGGAGCTCTGGGGCCAACGTCCTGACTTTC. Together with reference TRBV18 and TRBJ2-6, the CDR3 gives the full variable domain: NAGVMQNPRHLVRRRGQEARLRCSPMKGHSHVYWYRQLPEEGLKFMVYLQKENIIDESGMPKERFSAEFPKEGPSILRIQQVVRGDSAAYFCASSNTGSSGANVLTFGAGSRLTVL.

Comments on this clone: A much larger clone is a single base away; this may be a read error. Other DNA sequences from this sample encode an identical CDR3 as well. The chain couples TRBV2 to TRBJ2-5; no firm D call. Germline V lookup: CDR1 SNHLY, CDR2 FYNNEI. Trimming removed 2 bases from V and 5 bases from J, with 3 bases in between. The CDR3 is made up of 11 amino acids. This chain's CDR3 is CASSEWETQYF. CDR3 nucleotide sequence: TGTGCCAGCAGTGAATGGGAGACCCAGTACTTC.

The rearrangement joins TRBV5-6 to TRBJ2-7; 7 nucleotides agree with TRBD2. This CDR3 region has 16 residues. V was pared by 4 bases and J by 4 bases, with 14 bases of the junction left unmatched. CDR1 is SGHDT and CDR2 is YYEEEE in the germline V gene. The CDR3 nucleotides read TGTGCCAGCAGCCCCTGGGGGGGAGGGGAGACTTACGAGCAGTACTTC. Its translation: CASSPWGGGETYEQYF.

The J gene is TRBJ1-5, the V gene TRBV7-8; D not resolved. Germline V lookup: CDR1 SGHVS, CDR2 FQNEAQ. The CDR3 contains 16 residues. The V end was cut by 2 bases, the J end by 1 base, with 12 bases between. CDR3 sequence reads: CASSLRAYQSNQPQHF. The CDR3 DNA is TGTGCCAGCAGCTTAAGGGCCTACCAGAGCAATCAGCCCCAGCATTTT.

The V gene is TRBV28, the J gene TRBJ1-3; the D gene is possibly TRBD1 (5 bases). Germline-derived CDR1 and CDR2 are MDHEN and SYDVKM. V shed 7 bases and J shed 0 bases, with 16 bases lying between them. CDR3 length equals 16 residues. In DNA form, the CDR3 reads TGTGCCAGCACCCCCCCGTTTGGGACCTCTGGAAACACCATATATTTT. Its protein product is CASTPPFGTSGNTIYF.

This clone was counted ten times or more. The V gene is TRBV28, the J gene TRBJ2-7, with D tentatively TRBD1 (5 bases). Trimming removed 6 bases at V and 9 bases at J, with 15 bases between. The CDR3 length is 12 residues. Per germline, CDR1 MDHEN and CDR2 SYDVKM. The CDR3 bases are TGTGCCAGCAGCCAGGGTCCCGTCGTGCAGTACTTC. It codes for CASSQGPVVQYF.

This clone was recorded only once. V usage is TRBV6-1 and J usage is TRBJ2-1, with 7 bases aligning to TRBD1. Germline assignment: CDR1 MNHNS and CDR2 SASEGT. V lost 6 bases, J lost 3 bases, and 5 bases stayed unmatched. CDR3 size: 14 residues. In DNA form, the CDR3 reads TGTGCCAGCAGCCCGACAGGGATCTACAATGAGCAGTTCTTC. Its translation is CASSPTGIYNEQFF.

V is TRBV28 and J is TRBJ1-2, with D possibly being TRBD1 (6 bases). The CDR3 has 16 residues. Germline loops: CDR1 MDHEN, CDR2 SYDVKM. Trimming removed 6 bases from V and 3 bases from J, with 20 bases in between. Written as DNA, the CDR3 is TGTGCCAGCAGCCCTCTAGTCGGGGGCAGGGACTATGGCTACACCTTC. This gives the protein CASSPLVGGRDYGYTF.

V is TRBV7-9 and J is TRBJ1-4; D is undetermined. The ends were cut back, 2 bases at V and 8 bases at J, with 3 bases in the middle. The CDR3 extends over 11 amino acids. The germline V gene has CDR1 SEHNR and CDR2 FQNEAQ (reference sequence). The DNA for the CDR3 is TGTGCCAGCAGCTTAAACGAAAAACTGTTTTTT. Amino acid sequence: CASSLNEKLFF.

The chain links TRBV28 to TRBJ2-1; D may be TRBD1 (7 bases). The CDR3 has 14 residues. The germline CDR1 and CDR2 sequences are MDHEN and SYDVKM. Trimming removed 5 bases at V and 7 bases at J, with 15 bases between. DNA of the CDR3: TGTGCCAGCAGTGAACCGACAGGGAGGAATGAGCAGTTCTTC. Translation gives CASSEPTGRNEQFF.

The genes are TRBV7-9 and TRBJ2-5; D not resolved. V shed 7 bases and J shed 5 bases, with 11 bases lying between them. This CDR3 contains 12 residues. Germline V gives CDR1 SEHNR, CDR2 FQNEAQ (reference sequence). This CDR3 is CASTAGAETQYF. The CDR3 region has the DNA TGTGCCAGCACCGCCGGCGCGGAGACCCAGTACTTC.

This clone appeared a few times. This sample also contains other DNA sequences that code for the same CDR3. The chain uses TRBV11-2 and TRBJ1-5, with D tentatively TRBD1 (5 bases). Trimming removed 5 bases at V and 6 bases at J, with 11 bases between. This CDR3 contains 13 residues. Germline CDR1 reads SGHAT; CDR2 reads FQNNGV. The CDR3 loop is CASSPGGGQPQHF. The CDR3 DNA reads TGTGCCAGCAGCCCGGGGGGGGGTCAGCCCCAGCATTTT.

The chain links TRBV27 to TRBJ2-2; no reliable D call. CDR1 MNHEY and CDR2 SMNVEV come from the germline V gene (reference sequence). This CDR3 has 12 residues. V lost 10 bases and J 1 base, leaving 7 bases between the germline ends. The CDR3 sequence: CATRENTGELFF. The CDR3 coding sequence is TGTGCCACCCGAGAGAACACCGGGGAGCTGTTTTTT.

The chain combines TRBV9 with TRBJ1-2; D unresolved. Germline V lookup: CDR1 SGDLS, CDR2 YYNGEE. V lost 0 bases to trimming and J lost 6 bases, with 12 bases between them. The CDR3 runs to 14 residues. The DNA of the CDR3 is TGTGCCAGCAGCGTAGTATACCTATTCCATGGCTACACCTTC. Amino acids: CASSVVYLFHGYTF.

The chain couples TRBV12-5 to TRBJ2-1; 8 nucleotides line up with TRBD1. Trimming took 5 bases from V and 4 from J; bases not matched to a gene: 4. The CDR3 extends over 14 amino acids. Per germline, CDR1 LGHNT and CDR2 FRNRAP. The CDR3 DNA reads as TGTGCTAGTGGTAAGACAGGGGAATACAATGAGCAGTTCTTC. As protein: CASGKTGEYNEQFF.

A note on this clone: Within the sample, other DNA sequences also encode this same CDR3. The gene calls are TRBV5-1 and TRBJ2-2, with 12 bases that match TRBD2. The length of the CDR3 is 15 residues. Germline assignment: CDR1 SGHRS and CDR2 YFSETQ. Trimming at V came to 4 bases and at J to 5 bases, leaving 3 bases not matched to a gene. CDR3 nucleotides: TGCGCCAGCAGCCGACTAGCGGGAGATACCGGGGAGCTGTTTTTT. Amino acids: CASSRLAGDTGELFF.

This rearrangement joins TRBV7-2 to TRBJ1-5; D not resolved. CDR1 is SGHTA, CDR2 FQGNSA, per germline. This CDR3 spans 13 amino acids. V gave up 1 base and J gave up 9 bases, with 10 bases separating them. The CDR3 protein is CASSLDRQRPQHF. In DNA, the CDR3 is TGTGCCAGCAGCTTAGATCGCCAGCGGCCCCAGCATTTT.

The chain has TRBV18 and TRBJ2-2; D may be TRBD2 (5 bases). This CDR3 has 14 amino acids. From germline, CDR1 is KGHSH and CDR2 LQKENI. Between the trimmed V and J ends, which lost 2 bases and 3 bases, there was a span of 7 bases. In DNA, the CDR3 is TGTGCCAGCTCACCAGGACTCGACACCGGGGAGCTGTTTTTT. This codes for CASSPGLDTGELFF.

The chain couples TRBV6-5 to TRBJ1-3; D remains unclear. The germline V and J ends were trimmed by 10 bases and 0 bases, with 10 bases remaining between them. Germline CDR1 is MNHEY and CDR2 is SVGAGI. The CDR3 has 13 residues. The CDR3 DNA follows: TGTGCCACCGGCGGTAGCTCTGGAAACACCATATATTTT. This translates into CATGGSSGNTIYF.

This clone appeared a single time. One base away lies a much larger clone, so this may be a sequencing read error. The chain is built from TRBV5-4 and TRBJ2-1, with 15 nucleotides matching TRBD2. CDR1 is SGHNT, CDR2 YYREEE, per germline (reference sequence). J gave up 6 bases and V 4 bases, and 2 bases lay outside the gene matches. The CDR3 sequence is 15 residues long. CDR3 protein: CASSPGLAGGNEQFF. The DNA for the CDR3 is TGTGCCAGCAGCCCGGGACTAGCGGGAGGCAATGAGCAGTTCTTC.

The J gene is TRBJ2-7, the V gene TRBV10-2, with 9 nucleotides matching TRBD1. Germline CDR1 reads WSHSY; CDR2 reads SAAADI. The V segment lost 3 bases and the J segment 0 bases; nucleotides outside the gene matches: 9. The CDR3 sequence is 17 residues long. The CDR3 DNA reads TGCGCCAGCAGTGAACACAGACAGGGGGGGAGCTCCTACGAGCAGTACTTC. It encodes CASSEHRQGGSSYEQYF.

The rearrangement uses TRBV20-1 and TRBJ2-1; 7 bases are a match to TRBD2. The CDR3 is 10 residues long. Germline CDR1 reads DFQATT; CDR2 reads SNEGSKA (reference sequence). V gave up 5 bases and J gave up 8 bases; unmatched junction bases: 0. As DNA, the CDR3 is TGCAGTGCTCGGGGGGATGAGCAGTTCTTC. Its translation is CSARGDEQFF.

Comment on this clone: Other nucleotide sequences from this sample produce the same CDR3. This chain connects TRBV6-5 to TRBJ1-1, with D unresolved. The CDR3 spans 14 residues. Germline V CDR1 and CDR2: MNHEY, SVGAGI. V lost 0 bases and J lost 3, with 8 bases in between. CDR3 DNA sequence: TGTGCCAGCAGTTACTCATCGGGTGACACTGAAGCTTTCTTT. Translation gives CASSYSSGDTEAFF.

This rearrangement joins TRBV29-1 to TRBJ2-7; TRBD1 agrees at 10 bases. Looked up from germline, CDR1 is SQVTM and CDR2 is ANQGSEA. J was trimmed by 5 bases and V by 7 bases; bases with no gene match: 5. The CDR3 is made up of 12 amino acids. The chain's CDR3 is CSGGDRGNEQYF. The CDR3 DNA follows: TGCAGCGGAGGGGACAGGGGAAACGAGCAGTACTTC.

There are many counts of this clone. The chain has TRBV10-3 and TRBJ1-5, with a tentative D call TRBD1 (5 bases). Deletions cut 3 bases from V and 0 bases from J, with 9 bases between. This CDR3 has 15 amino acids. Germline V CDR1 and CDR2: ENHRY, SYGVKD. In nucleotides, the CDR3 is TGTGCCATCAGTGACCAGGGACCTAGCAATCAGCCCCAGCATTTT. Translating it yields CAISDQGPSNQPQHF.

This clone was seen a few times. V usage is TRBV5-6 and J usage is TRBJ2-2, with TRBD2 matching 9 bases. Germline assignment: CDR1 SGHDT and CDR2 YYEEEE. Trimming cost V 6 bases and J 0 bases; bases outside gene matches: 3. CDR3 length: 15 amino acids. The DNA of the CDR3 is TGTGCCAGCAACCGACTAGCGGCGAACACCGGGGAGCTGTTTTTT. Protein: CASNRLAANTGELFF.

V and J are TRBV11-2 and TRBJ2-1, with 11 bases identical to TRBD2. Unmatched junction bases numbered 8, after V lost 5 bases and J lost 8 bases. Germline V gene lookup returns CDR1 SGHAT and CDR2 FQNNGV. CDR3 length: 15 residues. The CDR3 DNA reads TGTGCCAGCAGCGGAACTAGCGGGAGTCTCGATGAGCAGTTCTTC. Residues: CASSGTSGSLDEQFF. The full variable domain, rest sourced from reference TRBV11-2 and TRBJ2-1, is EAGVAQSPRYKIIEKRQSVAFWCNPISGHATLYWYQQILGQGPKLLIQFQNNGVVDDSQLPKDRFSAERLKGVDSTLKIQPAKLEDSAVYLCASSGTSGSLDEQFFGPGTRLTVL.

This clone was counted a few times. This chain uses TRBV7-9 with TRBJ2-5; D gene ambiguous. This CDR3 region has 11 residues. Per the germline V gene, CDR1 is SEHNR and CDR2 is FQNEAQ (reference sequence). V lost 3 bases, J lost 5 bases, and 4 bases lay in between. The CDR3 DNA is TGTGCCAGCAGCTTGCACGAGACCCAGTACTTC. This sequence encodes CASSLHETQYF. The whole variable domain, remainder taken from reference TRBV7-9 and TRBJ2-5, is DTGVSQNPRHKITKRGQNVTFRCDPISEHNRLYWYRQTLGQGPEFLTYFQNEAQLEKSRLLSDRFSAERPKGSFSTLEIQRTEQGDSAMYLCASSLHETQYFGPGTRLLVL.